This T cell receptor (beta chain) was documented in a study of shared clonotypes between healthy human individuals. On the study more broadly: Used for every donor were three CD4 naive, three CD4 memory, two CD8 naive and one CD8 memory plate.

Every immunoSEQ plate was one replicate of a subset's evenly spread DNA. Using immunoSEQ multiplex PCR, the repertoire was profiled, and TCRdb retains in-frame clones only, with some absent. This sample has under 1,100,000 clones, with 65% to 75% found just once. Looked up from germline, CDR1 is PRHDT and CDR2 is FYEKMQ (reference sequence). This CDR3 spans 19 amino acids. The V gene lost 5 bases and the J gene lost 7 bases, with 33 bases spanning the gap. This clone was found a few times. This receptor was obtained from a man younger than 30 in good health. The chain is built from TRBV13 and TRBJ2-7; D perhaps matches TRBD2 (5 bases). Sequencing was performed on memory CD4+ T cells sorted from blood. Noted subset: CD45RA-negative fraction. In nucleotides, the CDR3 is TGTGCCAGCAGCCCCATTGCGACTGCCTTGGACCGCTCTTTAGCGGAGCAGTACTTC. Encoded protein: CASSPIATALDRSLAEQYF.